The sample holds a few counts of the clone carrying this TCR beta chain. A much bigger clone sits one base away, suggesting this may be a read error. Prior to thyroid surgery, none of the patients had received any treatment. The data stem from a study of metastatic and nonmetastatic thyroid tumors. Germline V lookup: CDR1 KGHDR, CDR2 SFDVKD. Losses at the gene ends were 4 bases for V and 7 bases for J; bases not matched to a gene: 10. The CDR3 length is 16 residues. TCRdb called clones again from the PCR reads with MiXCR. The data show tens of thousands of clones, around 10% seen once. The receptor's source is a male donor with papillary thyroid cancer or a benign thyroid nodule (not recorded which). Some clones in this sample may be carry-over from other donors' samples. Input material: blood. The J gene is TRBJ2-1, the V gene TRBV24-1; 9 bases align to TRBD2. CDR3 region: CATSDLASGIRNEQFF. The CDR3 DNA reads as TGTGCCACCAGTGACCTGGCTAGCGGGATTCGAAATGAGCAGTTCTTC.